What follows are 23 T cell receptor beta chains derived from one specimen sequenced in a study of blood T cell repertoires in COVID-19. The table came from immunoSEQ multiplex PCR; TCRdb's copy has only in-frame clones and leaves some out. The sample carries around 260,000 clones, about 83% recorded once. The sequenced sample was peripheral blood. These receptors originate from a woman in her forties or fifties who had recovered from COVID-19.

As for this clone: The sample holds other DNA sequences that translate to the same CDR3. The chain employs TRBV19 and TRBJ1-5; 10 bases agree with TRBD1. Looked up from germline, CDR1 is LNHDA and CDR2 is SQIVND (reference sequence). The CDR3 is made up of 16 amino acids. The V segment lost 6 bases and the J segment 1 base; nucleotides outside the gene matches: 6. Here the CDR3 reads CASSRDRGRSNQPQHF. The CDR3 DNA sequence: TGTGCCAGTAGCCGGGACAGGGGCCGAAGCAATCAGCCCCAGCATTTT.

The sample holds a few counts of this clone. The chain carries TRBV5-1 and TRBJ2-5, with 7 bases that match TRBD2. The J segment lost 2 bases and the V segment lost 3 bases, leaving 4 bases of the junction unmatched. Germline V gene sequence: CDR1 SGHRS, CDR2 YFSETQ. This CDR3 is 14 amino acids long. The CDR3 DNA follows: TGCGCCAGCAGCTCCCCTAGCGGTCAAGAGACCCAGTACTTC. This encodes CASSSPSGQETQYF.

The CDR3 region is CASSQRRGATGELFF. The CDR3 DNA is TGTGCCAGCAGCCAAAGGCGGGGGGCCACCGGGGAGCTGTTTTTT. This chain uses TRBV3-1 (or the pseudogene TRBV3-2) with TRBJ2-2; TRBD2 agrees at 8 bases. Looked up from germline, CDR1 is LGHDT and CDR2 is YNNKEL (reference sequence). The V segment lost 2 bases and the J segment 4 bases; nucleotides outside the gene matches: 3. The CDR3 is 15 amino acids.

The CDR3 spells CATLKDRVNQPQHF. The CDR3 DNA is TGTGCCACCTTGAAGGACAGGGTTAATCAGCCCCAGCATTTT. V and J are TRBV15 and TRBJ1-5, with 8 nucleotides matching TRBD1. Per germline, CDR1 LNHNV and CDR2 YYDKDF (reference sequence). With 8 bases clipped from V and 4 bases from J, the junction kept 7 bases outside the gene matches. The CDR3 is 14 amino acids.

The table lists this clone with a few counts. The chain is built from TRBV10-3 and TRBJ2-3; 14 positions agree with TRBD2. The germline V gene has CDR1 ENHRY and CDR2 SYGVKD. This CDR3 comprises 17 residues. V lost 10 bases and J lost 4; bases outside the gene matches: 13. The CDR3 bases are TGTGCCACCCGGGCCTCGACTAGCGGGGGGGCCCCAGATACGCAGTATTTT. Translated, it gives CATRASTSGGAPDTQYF.

The chain couples TRBV11-3 to TRBJ2-5, with TRBD1 as a possible D gene (6 bases). Germline CDR1 is SGHNT and CDR2 is YENEEA. Trimming removed 5 bases at V and 5 bases at J, with 18 bases between. CDR3 length: 15 amino acids. The CDR3 is CASSPGQGRMETQYF. Here the CDR3 DNA reads TGTGCCAGCAGCCCAGGCCAGGGGCGGATGGAGACCCAGTACTTC.

The V and J genes are TRBV28 and TRBJ2-6; the D is unclear. CDR1 is MDHEN, CDR2 SYDVKM, per germline. V lost 5 bases and J lost 4, with 15 bases in between. This CDR3 comprises 16 residues. CDR3 sequence reads: CASSPNRWPGANVLTF. The CDR3 DNA is TGTGCCAGCAGTCCGAATCGATGGCCGGGGGCCAACGTCCTGACTTTC.

This chain joins TRBV5-1 and TRBJ1-2, with TRBD1 matching 9 bases. The germline gives CDR1 SGHRS, CDR2 YFSETQ. V shed 0 bases, J shed 8 bases, and the junction held 11 bases outside the gene matches. This CDR3 comprises 16 residues. For the CDR3, the DNA is TGCGCCAGCAGCTTGGCCGGGACAGGGATGCGTAACGGCTACACCTTC. This codes for CASSLAGTGMRNGYTF.

The genes are TRBV15 and TRBJ2-2; 9 nucleotides agree with TRBD1. CDR1 is LNHNV and CDR2 is YYDKDF in the germline V gene (reference sequence). V lost 0 bases to trimming and J lost 0 bases; unmatched junction nucleotides: 17. The CDR3 consists of 22 residues. The CDR3 spells CATSRDLSPGQGTLSNTGELFF. The CDR3 region has the DNA TGTGCCACCAGCAGAGATCTATCCCCGGGACAGGGAACCCTCTCGAACACCGGGGAGCTGTTTTTT.

J is TRBJ2-7 and V is TRBV27, with 12 bases aligning to TRBD2. Germline trimming cut 2 bases from V and 5 bases from J; bases unmatched to any gene: 13. This CDR3 region has 18 residues. Germline values: CDR1 MNHEY, CDR2 SMNVEV (reference sequence). CDR3 nucleotides: TGTGCCAGCAGTTTACTCCTTCCTGGACTAGCGGGAACCCACGAGCAGTACTTC. Its translation: CASSLLLPGLAGTHEQYF.

The chain employs TRBV4-1 and TRBJ2-2; D perhaps matches TRBD2 (5 bases). The germline V gene has CDR1 MGHRA and CDR2 YSYEKL. The CDR3 extends over 14 amino acids. V shed 2 bases and J shed 7 bases, with 11 bases lying between them. CDR3 protein: CASSQRGLDGELFF. The CDR3, as DNA: TGCGCCAGCAGCCAACGCGGGTTAGACGGGGAGCTGTTTTTT.

The chain recombines TRBV4-2 with TRBJ2-1, with D tentatively TRBD2 (6 bases). Looked up from germline, CDR1 is LGHNA and CDR2 is YNFKEQ. The length of the CDR3 is 18 residues. The V end was cut by 0 bases, the J end by 8 bases, with 23 bases between. The CDR3 region has the DNA TGTGCCAGCAGCCAAGATCCTACCGGGACTTCAGGCCGCTATGAGCAGTTCTTC. The encoded protein is CASSQDPTGTSGRYEQFF.

This chain uses TRBV20-1 with TRBJ2-3; 9 bases align to TRBD2. V trimming: 3 bases; J trimming: 0 bases; junction bases outside the gene matches: 7. The CDR3 sequence is 16 residues long. The germline V gene has CDR1 DFQATT and CDR2 SNEGSKA (reference sequence). The CDR3 reads CSASDATSGSTDTQYF. CDR3 in DNA: TGCAGTGCTAGTGACGCGACTAGCGGCAGCACAGATACGCAGTATTTT.

A single count supports this clone. J is TRBJ1-6 and V is TRBV2; 8 bases line up with TRBD1. The ends lost 6 bases at V and 7 bases at J; junction bases unmatched: 5. The CDR3 extends over 14 amino acids. Germline CDR1 reads SNHLY; CDR2 reads FYNNEI. In DNA form, the CDR3 reads TGTGCCAGCAGCGTGGACAGGGTAAATTCACCCCTCCACTTT. Amino acid sequence: CASSVDRVNSPLHF.

The gene calls are TRBV11-2 and TRBJ2-1; TRBD2 aligns across 9 bases. This CDR3 comprises 16 residues. The germline gives CDR1 SGHAT, CDR2 FQNNGV. Trimming at V came to 6 bases and at J to 1 base, leaving 7 bases not matched to a gene. CDR3 nucleotides: TGTGCCAGCAGGGGAGCGGGGGGCAGTTCCTACAATGAGCAGTTCTTC. Translation: CASRGAGGSSYNEQFF.

The rearrangement uses TRBV28 and TRBJ2-1, with a weak D call TRBD1 (6 bases). CDR3 length: 16 residues. Trimming stripped 6 bases from V and 7 bases from J, with 22 bases between. Germline V gene data show CDR1 as MDHEN and CDR2 as SYDVKM. The CDR3 loop is CASSPIQGEVGNEQFF. The DNA of the CDR3 is TGTGCCAGCAGCCCCATACAGGGAGAGGTGGGAAATGAGCAGTTCTTC.

The chain joins TRBV14 to TRBJ2-7; 10 bases are shared with TRBD1. Germline trimming cut 2 bases from V and 3 bases from J; bases unmatched to any gene: 4. The CDR3 extends over 15 amino acids. CDR1 and CDR2 (germline): SGHDN, FVKESK. In DNA form, the CDR3 reads TGTGCCAGCAGCCAATGGACAGGGGGATACTACGAGCAGTACTTC. As protein: CASSQWTGGYYEQYF.

This chain links TRBV5-4 with TRBJ1-4; 8 bases line up with TRBD1. With 0 bases clipped from V and 7 bases from J, the junction kept 5 bases outside the gene matches. The length of the CDR3 is 15 residues. CDR1 and CDR2 from the germline V gene are SGHNT and YYREEE (reference sequence). The CDR3 region is CASSLGGGTGEKLFF. The CDR3 region has the DNA TGTGCCAGCAGCTTGGGTGGGGGGACAGGTGAAAAACTGTTTTTT.

The chain joins TRBV1 to TRBJ2-1; the listed D gene, TRBD2, was not tested against the DNA. TRBV1 is given as a pseudogene. The CDR3 has 16 amino acids. The CDR3 coding sequence is TGCACCAGCAGCCAAGATCTAGAAGACTGGCACAATGAGCAGTTCTTC. Its protein is CTSSQDLEDWHNEQFF.

In its sample, this clone was seen a few times. The chain couples TRBV10-3 to TRBJ2-7, with TRBD2 identical over 7 bases. The V gene end was trimmed by 2 bases and the J gene end by 6 bases; junction bases not matched to a gene: 1. In germline, CDR1 is ENHRY, CDR2 SYGVKD. CDR3 length: 12 amino acids. Written as DNA, the CDR3 is TGTGCCATCAGTGAGGGCGGGGGCGAGCAGTACTTC. Translating it yields CAISEGGGEQYF.

The CDR3 DNA follows: TGTGCCAGCAGCACCGGGACAGGCCGCTACGAGCAGTACTTC. It yields the protein CASSTGTGRYEQYF. This rearrangement joins TRBV6-5 to TRBJ2-7; 8 nucleotides agree with TRBD1. This CDR3 contains 14 residues. The germline gives CDR1 MNHEY, CDR2 SVGAGI. V lost 6 bases and J lost 3; bases outside the gene matches: 7.

The CDR3 sequence is CASSLSGYGYTF. DNA for the CDR3: TGTGCCAGCAGCCTTTCGGGGTATGGCTACACCTTC. J is TRBJ1-2 and V is TRBV7-8; D unclear. Trimming removed 5 bases from V and 5 bases from J, with 9 bases in between. This CDR3 is built from 12 residues. The germline gives CDR1 SGHVS, CDR2 FQNEAQ.

The rearrangement joins TRBV3-1 (or the pseudogene TRBV3-2) to TRBJ1-1; 8 bases agree with TRBD1. Germline CDR1 and CDR2: LGHDT and YNNKEL (reference sequence). The CDR3 totals 15 residues. V gave up 1 base and J gave up 4 bases; unmatched junction bases: 5. In DNA, the CDR3 is TGTGCCAGCAGCCAAGTGGACAGGGTCCGCACTGAAGCTTTCTTT. As protein: CASSQVDRVRTEAFF.